The sample holds many counts of the clone carrying this T cell receptor beta chain. Antigen specificity is unknown. Preparing the TCRbeta library involved the use of unique molecular identifiers. TCRdb reanalysed the PCR reads using MiXCR and keeps one entry per CDR3 protein. There are 600,000 to 700,000 distinct CDR3 sequences in the sample; about 12% occur only once, and around 0.76% lies in the top ten. This record belongs to a study of T-cell reconstitution after alpha-beta-depleted transplantation in children. Findings and caveats of the study: After transplant, high TCRbeta diversity at day 60 in some patients arose from surviving recipient T cells and thymic progenitors. Reports say that about two months after transplant, the alpha-beta T cells came out of several hundred graft clones that had expanded. Newly produced T cells mostly provided counts and TCRbeta diversity after one year, as hyperexpanded clones declined.

The CDR3 runs to 15 residues. The junction had 12 bases not matched to a gene; V was cut back by 5 bases and J by 9 bases. CDR1 SGHRS and CDR2 YFSETQ come from the germline V gene. This clonotype originated in a girl aged 2-15 years with congenital amegakaryocytic thrombocytopenia, due to receive a stem cell transplant. V gene TRBV5-1 combines with J gene TRBJ2-1, with 9 bases fitting TRBD1. Material: PBMCs, obtained before TCRalphabeta/CD19-depleted stem cell transplant. The CDR3 sequence is CASRPSGTGHLEQFF. The DNA of the CDR3 is TGCGCCAGCAGGCCTTCCGGGACAGGGCATCTTGAGCAGTTCTTC.